A single sample is the source of the 31 T cell receptor beta chains below, sequenced in a study of cytomegalovirus exposure and HLA in healthy donors. The PCR was carried out with 60 Vbeta primers and 13 Jbeta primers. Measured with immunoSEQ multiplex PCR; TCRdb has only the in-frame clones, and not every one. The sample has 95,000 to 150,000 clones, about 82% seen once. Sequenced input: PBMCs. Receptors originate from a man between 50 and 59 years old in good health and CMV-seronegative.

This chain uses TRBV5-4 with TRBJ2-5; 7 bases line up with TRBD1. Germline V gives CDR1 SGHNT, CDR2 YYREEE (reference sequence). J was trimmed by 2 bases and V by 7 bases; bases with no gene match: 11. This CDR3 comprises 15 residues. The CDR3 loop is CASDLGGVRQETQYF. The DNA for the CDR3 is TGTGCCAGCGACTTAGGGGGCGTCCGTCAAGAGACCCAGTACTTC.

The CDR3 coding sequence is TGTGCCGGAACCGGGAGCTCCTACGAGCAGTACGTC. Amino acids: CAGTGSSYEQYV. The rearrangement uses TRBV6-5 and TRBJ2-7; D is perhaps TRBD2 (6 bases). Between the trimmed V and J ends, which lost 11 bases and 0 bases, there was a span of 11 bases. Germline V lookup: CDR1 MNHEY, CDR2 SVGAGI. CDR3 length equals 12 residues.

The chain couples TRBV14 to TRBJ2-5; D perhaps matches TRBD1 (6 bases). Per the germline V gene, CDR1 is SGHDN and CDR2 is FVKESK. The CDR3 has 13 amino acids. V lost 3 bases, J lost 5 bases, and 10 bases lay in between. The CDR3 here is CASSQGARETQYF. The CDR3 DNA sequence: TGTGCCAGCAGCCAGGGGGCTCGGGAGACCCAGTACTTC.

The V and J genes are TRBV7-5 and TRBJ2-7; TRBD2 reflects the table's D call only, with no check against the DNA. TRBV7-5 is a known pseudogene. The CDR3 covers 17 residues. The CDR3 here is CVRSPDTSPPSSYEQYV. The CDR3 region has the DNA TGTGTCAGAAGCCCGGATACTAGTCCCCCCAGCTCCTACGAGCAGTACGTC.

This chain links TRBV11-2 with TRBJ2-1, with 11 bases fitting TRBD2. Trimming cost V 0 bases and J 9 bases; bases outside gene matches: 1. Looked up from germline, CDR1 is SGHAT and CDR2 is FQNNGV. The CDR3 has 14 residues. This chain's CDR3 is CASSLETSGVEQFF. The CDR3 region has the DNA TGTGCCAGCAGCTTAGAGACTAGCGGGGTTGAGCAGTTCTTC.

Worth noting for this clone: Other DNA sequences in this sample translate to the same CDR3. The chain couples TRBV19 to TRBJ2-1; 7 bases align to TRBD2. The junction had 9 bases not matched to a gene; V was cut back by 3 bases and J by 4 bases. The CDR3 is 16 residues long. Germline V gives CDR1 LNHDA, CDR2 SQIVND (reference sequence). The CDR3 DNA reads as TGTGCCAGTAGTATCACTAGCGCCGTCCAGTACAATGAGCAGTTCTTC. This encodes CASSITSAVQYNEQFF.

This chain links TRBV5-6 with TRBJ2-3; a weak D match, TRBD2 (6 bases). Trimming stripped 3 bases from V and 5 bases from J, with 16 bases between. The germline V gene encodes CDR1 SGHDT and CDR2 YYEEEE. This CDR3 contains 15 residues. CDR3: CASSSPGVDRDTQYF. The CDR3 region has the DNA TGTGCCAGCAGCTCCCCGGGGGTAGATCGAGATACGCAGTATTTT.

This clone showed up just once. The same CDR3 also results from other DNA sequences found in this sample. This rearrangement joins TRBV18 to TRBJ1-6, with TRBD1 matching 9 bases. From germline, CDR1 is KGHSH and CDR2 LQKENI. This CDR3 is 14 amino acids long. V trimming: 3 bases; J trimming: 7 bases; junction bases outside the gene matches: 1. The CDR3 protein is CASSPGQGNSPLHF. The CDR3 nucleotides are TGTGCCAGCTCACCGGGACAGGGAAATTCACCCCTCCACTTT.

The J gene is TRBJ1-1, the V gene TRBV15, with 9 bases fitting TRBD1. Trimming cost V 6 bases and J 5 bases; bases outside gene matches: 4. This CDR3 region has 13 residues. CDR1 is LNHNV, CDR2 YYDKDF, per germline (reference sequence). CDR3 protein: CATRPDRGTEAFF. The CDR3 nucleotides are TGTGCCACCAGGCCGGACAGGGGAACTGAAGCTTTCTTT.

The chain is built from TRBV19 and TRBJ2-6; D call uncertain. This CDR3 has 15 residues. The V gene's germline CDR1 is LNHDA and CDR2 SQIVND (reference sequence). The V and J ends lost 5 bases and 0 bases respectively, with 8 bases between them. CDR3 protein: CASSPRVSGANVLTF. CDR3 in DNA: TGTGCCAGTAGTCCCCGGGTCTCTGGGGCCAACGTCCTGACTTTC.

The chain joins TRBV4-2 to TRBJ1-1; tentatively, D is TRBD1 (5 bases). Per the germline V gene, CDR1 is LGHNA and CDR2 is YNFKEQ. V lost 1 base to trimming and J lost 3 bases, with 15 bases between them. This CDR3 contains 16 residues. CDR3 sequence reads: CASSQVSTGGDTEAFF. The DNA of the CDR3 is TGTGCCAGCAGCCAAGTTTCTACAGGTGGGGACACTGAAGCTTTCTTT.

This clone appeared a single time. The chain uses TRBV15 and TRBJ1-2; D gene ambiguous. CDR1 is LNHNV, CDR2 YYDKDF, per germline (reference sequence). V dropped 4 bases and J dropped 5 bases, with 14 bases sitting between them. The length of the CDR3 is 14 residues. CDR3 region: CATSTPWGGYGYTF. DNA for the CDR3: TGTGCCACCAGCACCCCGTGGGGAGGGTATGGCTACACCTTC.

In DNA, the CDR3 is TGTGCCAGCAGACCTACAGGGACCTTTGACTATGGCTACACCTTC. Its protein is CASRPTGTFDYGYTF. The chain joins TRBV5-4 to TRBJ1-2; D perhaps matches TRBD1 (6 bases). CDR1 is SGHNT, CDR2 YYREEE, per germline (reference sequence). Trimming stripped 5 bases from V and 3 bases from J, with 17 bases between. The CDR3 is made up of 15 amino acids.

The CDR3 bases are TGTGCCTGTTCGGGACAGGGAACGAATCAGCCCCAGCATTTT. Amino acid sequence: CACSGQGTNQPQHF. This chain connects TRBV30 to TRBJ1-5; TRBD1 aligns across 9 bases. Germline-derived CDR1 and CDR2 are GTSNPN and SVGIG (reference sequence). The CDR3 spans 14 residues. V lost 6 bases to trimming and J lost 4 bases; unmatched junction nucleotides: 7.

The chain uses TRBV27 and TRBJ2-2, with 8 bases that match TRBD1. Germline V CDR1 and CDR2: MNHEY, SMNVEV (reference sequence). Trimming at V came to 10 bases and at J to 5 bases, leaving 9 bases not matched to a gene. The CDR3 spans 14 residues. The chain's CDR3 is CATSPGGWTGELFF. The CDR3, as DNA: TGTGCCACCAGCCCAGGGGGCTGGACCGGGGAGCTGTTTTTT.

This clone was detected only a few times. The gene calls are TRBV15 and TRBJ1-1; D is unresolved. From germline, CDR1 is LNHNV and CDR2 YYDKDF (reference sequence). The CDR3 is made up of 14 amino acids. With 1 base removed from V and 0 bases from J, the gap between germline ends came to 6 bases. CDR3 nucleotides: TGTGCCACCAGCAGAGGGAGCTTGAACACTGAAGCTTTCTTT. It codes for CATSRGSLNTEAFF.

This rearrangement joins TRBV5-4 to TRBJ1-2, with 7 bases identical to TRBD1. The CDR3 covers 15 residues. Looked up from germline, CDR1 is SGHNT and CDR2 is YYREEE (reference sequence). V trimming: 5 bases; J trimming: 2 bases; junction bases outside the gene matches: 9. In DNA form, the CDR3 reads TGTGCCAGCAGACGACCCGGGACAGACAACTATGGCTACACCTTC. It translates to CASRRPGTDNYGYTF. The complete variable domain, with remaining parts taken from reference TRBV5-4 and TRBJ1-2, reads ETGVTQSPTHLIKTRGQQVTLRCSSQSGHNTVSWYQQALGQGPQFIFQYYREEENGRGNFPPRFSGLQFPNYSSELNVNALELDDSALYLCASRRPGTDNYGYTFGSGTRLTVV.

The chain combines TRBV15 with TRBJ2-7; TRBD1 matches 9 bases. CDR1 LNHNV and CDR2 YYDKDF come from the germline V gene (reference sequence). The CDR3 loop spans 15 amino acids. Trimming at V came to 3 bases and at J to 5 bases, leaving 8 bases not matched to a gene. The CDR3 region is CATSSRDREVDEQYF. The CDR3 bases are TGTGCCACCAGCAGCCGGGACAGGGAGGTTGACGAGCAGTACTTC.

The chain joins TRBV11-1 to TRBJ2-3, with D tentatively TRBD1 (5 bases). The CDR3 totals 15 residues. V lost 5 bases and J 5 bases, leaving 17 bases between the germline ends. Germline V lookup: CDR1 SGHAT, CDR2 FQDESV (reference sequence). The CDR3 DNA reads TGTGCCAGCAGCCGGACCTCCCCAGGGAAAGATACGCAGTATTTT. The encoded protein is CASSRTSPGKDTQYF. The full variable domain, in which reference TRBV11-1 and TRBJ2-3 provide the parts outside the CDR3, is EAEVAQSPRYKITEKSQAVAFWCDPISGHATLYWYRQILGQGPELLVQFQDESVVDDSQLPKDRFSAERLKGVDSTLKIQPAELGDSAMYLCASSRTSPGKDTQYFGPGTRLTVL.

The chain couples TRBV11-3 to TRBJ2-5; 8 bases line up with TRBD2. The J call is doubtful: the DNA matches TRBJ2-7 better. The CDR3 spans 12 residues. The germline V gene encodes CDR1 SGHNT and CDR2 YENEEA. DNA for the CDR3: TGTGCCAGCAGCTTTGCGGGAGGCGAGCAGTACTTC. Its protein is CASSFAGGEQYF.

The chain is built from TRBV6-5 and TRBJ2-3; D is possibly TRBD1 (7 bases). Trimming cost V 6 bases and J 3 bases, with 13 bases left between them. This CDR3 spans 14 amino acids. Germline-derived CDR1 and CDR2 are MNHEY and SVGAGI. This CDR3 is CASSRGTETDTQYF. CDR3 nucleotide sequence: TGTGCCAGCAGCCGCGGGACAGAGACAGATACGCAGTATTTT.

CDR3 sequence (DNA): TGTGCCAGCAGTTGGGAGGGCGGGGTTGTCCTAAATGAGCAGTTCTTC. It translates to CASSWEGGVVLNEQFF. The chain has TRBV28 and TRBJ2-1; 7 bases agree with TRBD2. Trimming cost V 4 bases and J 7 bases; bases outside gene matches: 13. Germline assignment: CDR1 MDHEN and CDR2 SYDVKM. This CDR3 spans 16 amino acids.

The rearrangement links TRBV28 to TRBJ1-2, with a weak D call TRBD1 (6 bases). Germline assignment: CDR1 MDHEN and CDR2 SYDVKM. Trimming took off 7 bases at V and 6 bases at J, with 21 bases between the two ends. This CDR3 contains 15 residues. In DNA form, the CDR3 reads TGTGCCAGCACCCTCTCCCACTCCGGGACACATGGCTACACCTTC. Its translation: CASTLSHSGTHGYTF.

As DNA, the CDR3 is TGTGCCTGGAGTGTACGAGACAATAGCGGTTCGGGGCAGTACTTC. Translated: CAWSVRDNSGSGQYF. The chain links TRBV30 to TRBJ2-7, with D possibly being TRBD2 (6 bases). The CDR3 length is 15 residues. Germline lookup yields CDR1 GTSNPN and CDR2 SVGIG (reference sequence). V was trimmed by 0 bases and J by 9 bases, leaving 21 bases between them.

This clone was seen a few times. V gene TRBV5-6 combines with J gene TRBJ1-4, with TRBD1 matching 8 bases. The CDR3 spans 15 residues. The germline V gene encodes CDR1 SGHDT and CDR2 YYEEEE. The V segment lost 0 bases and the J segment 7 bases; nucleotides outside the gene matches: 5. The CDR3 loop reads CASSLDDRGGEKLFF. DNA of the CDR3: TGTGCCAGCAGCTTGGATGACAGGGGAGGTGAAAAACTGTTTTTT.

This chain joins TRBV6-1 and TRBJ2-1; 10 positions agree with TRBD2. Germline assignment: CDR1 MNHNS and CDR2 SASEGT. V dropped 3 bases and J dropped 9; count of bases not matched to a gene: 8. The CDR3 has 15 residues. The CDR3 spells CASSDRAGGPGEQFF. The CDR3 DNA sequence: TGTGCCAGCAGTGACCGAGCGGGGGGGCCGGGTGAGCAGTTCTTC.

The sample holds a few counts of this clone. V is TRBV7-2 and J is TRBJ1-1; maybe TRBD1 (6 bases). Germline-derived CDR1 and CDR2 are SGHTA and FQGNSA. This CDR3 region has 12 residues. Deletions cut 6 bases from V and 10 bases from J, with 15 bases between. CDR3 coding DNA: TGTGCCAGCAGTCGAACGCGGGGGGCAGCTTTCTTT. It codes for CASSRTRGAAFF.

The genes are TRBV11-2 and TRBJ2-1; D is possibly TRBD1 (5 bases). Trimming took off 8 bases at V and 0 bases at J, with 14 bases between the two ends. The CDR3 has 15 residues. Germline V lookup: CDR1 SGHAT, CDR2 FQNNGV. CDR3 in amino acids: CASGASETSYNEQFF. Written as DNA, the CDR3 is TGTGCCAGCGGGGCCTCAGAGACCTCCTACAATGAGCAGTTCTTC.

The rearrangement links TRBV5-4 to TRBJ2-5; 11 bases are a match to TRBD2. Per germline, CDR1 SGHNT and CDR2 YYREEE (reference sequence). With 7 bases clipped from V and 4 bases from J, the junction kept 6 bases outside the gene matches. This CDR3 spans 14 amino acids. CDR3 sequence reads: CASRLAGGVETQYF. CDR3 bases: TGTGCCAGCCGTCTAGCGGGGGGCGTAGAGACCCAGTACTTC.

This clone was detected a few times. The V gene is TRBV7-8, the J gene TRBJ1-5; 7 bases line up with TRBD1. Losses at the gene ends were 3 bases for V and 4 bases for J; bases not matched to a gene: 9. The CDR3 extends over 16 amino acids. Looked up from germline, CDR1 is SGHVS and CDR2 is FQNEAQ. The CDR3 DNA reads TGTGCCAGCAGCTTTCGCGAGGGGGCGAATAATCAGCCCCAGCATTTT. Translating it yields CASSFREGANNQPQHF. The whole variable domain, remainder taken from reference TRBV7-8 and TRBJ1-5, is GAGVSQSPRYKVAKRGQDVALRCDPISGHVSLFWYQQALGQGPEFLTYFQNEAQLDKSGLPSDRFFAERPEGSVSTLKIQRTQQEDSAVYLCASSFREGANNQPQHFGDGTRLSIL.

This sequence joins TRBV2 and TRBJ2-7, with 10 bases aligning to TRBD1. The V gene end was trimmed by 10 bases and the J gene end by 3 bases; junction bases not matched to a gene: 3. CDR1 is SNHLY, CDR2 FYNNEI, per germline. This CDR3 contains 12 residues. The CDR3 coding sequence is TGTGCCATCGGACAGGGGGACTACGAGCAGTACGTC. It encodes CAIGQGDYEQYV.